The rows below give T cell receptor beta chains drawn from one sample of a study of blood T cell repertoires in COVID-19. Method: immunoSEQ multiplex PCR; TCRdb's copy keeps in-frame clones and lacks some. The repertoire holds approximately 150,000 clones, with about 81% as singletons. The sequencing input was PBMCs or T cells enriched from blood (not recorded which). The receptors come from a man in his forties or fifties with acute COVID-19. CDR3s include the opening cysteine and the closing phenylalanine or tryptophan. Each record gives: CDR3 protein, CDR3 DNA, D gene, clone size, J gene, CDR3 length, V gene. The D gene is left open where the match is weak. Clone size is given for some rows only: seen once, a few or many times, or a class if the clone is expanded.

cdr3_aa: CASSMGQGIAEQYF; cdr3_nt: TGTGCCAGCAGCATGGGACAGGGGATAGCCGAGCAGTACTTC; d_call: TRBD1; clone_size: .; j_call: TRBJ2-7; cdr3_length: 14; v_call: TRBV7-3
cdr3_aa: CATSSYSGTGSGANVLTF; cdr3_nt: TGTGCCACCAGTTCGTATTCCGGGACAGGGTCTGGGGCCAACGTCCTGACTTTC; d_call: TRBD1; clone_size: .; j_call: TRBJ2-6; cdr3_length: 18; v_call: TRBV24-1
cdr3_aa: CASSPRGLSYEQYF; cdr3_nt: TGTGCCAGTAGTCCCCGCGGCCTATCCTACGAGCAGTACTTC; d_call: .; clone_size: .; j_call: TRBJ2-7; cdr3_length: 14; v_call: TRBV19
cdr3_aa: CASSSLAGVTGELFF; cdr3_nt: TGTGCCAGCAGTTCCCTAGCGGGGGTCACCGGGGAGCTGTTTTTT; d_call: TRBD2; clone_size: .; j_call: TRBJ2-2; cdr3_length: 15; v_call: TRBV27
cdr3_aa: CASSPSGTANTEAFF; cdr3_nt: TGTGCCAGTAGTCCCTCCGGGACAGCGAACACTGAAGCTTTCTTT; d_call: TRBD1; clone_size: .; j_call: TRBJ1-1; cdr3_length: 15; v_call: TRBV19
cdr3_aa: CASSQSYEATDTQYF; cdr3_nt: TGTGCCAGCAGCCAATCGTACGAGGCAACAGATACGCAGTATTTT; d_call: .; clone_size: .; j_call: TRBJ2-3; cdr3_length: 15; v_call: TRBV16
cdr3_aa: CASSQGASGEQYF; cdr3_nt: TGTGCCAGCAGCCAAGGGGCCAGCGGCGAGCAGTACTTC; d_call: .; clone_size: .; j_call: TRBJ2-7; cdr3_length: 13; v_call: TRBV3-1/TRBV3-2
cdr3_aa: CASSPSRAQETQYF; cdr3_nt: TGTGCTAGCAGCCCCTCCCGCGCCCAAGAGACCCAGTACTTC; d_call: .; clone_size: once; j_call: TRBJ2-5; cdr3_length: 14; v_call: TRBV7-7
cdr3_aa: CASSYLTGGNEKLFF; cdr3_nt: TGTGCCAGCAGTTACTTGACAGGGGGCAATGAAAAACTGTTTTTT; d_call: TRBD1; clone_size: .; j_call: TRBJ1-4; cdr3_length: 15; v_call: TRBV6-5
cdr3_aa: CASSPTLLQGANTEAFF; cdr3_nt: TGTGCCAGCAGCCCCACCCTCCTCCAGGGGGCAAACACTGAAGCTTTCTTT; d_call: TRBD1; clone_size: .; j_call: TRBJ1-1; cdr3_length: 17; v_call: TRBV7-9
cdr3_aa: CASSLAFLGQYNEQFF; cdr3_nt: TGTGCCAGCAGCTTAGCGTTCCTGGGACAGTACAATGAGCAGTTCTTC; d_call: TRBD1; clone_size: .; j_call: TRBJ2-1; cdr3_length: 16; v_call: TRBV11-2
cdr3_aa: CASSLAGGQTPNTEAFF; cdr3_nt: TGCGCCAGCAGCTTGGCAGGGGGACAGACCCCGAACACTGAAGCTTTCTTT; d_call: TRBD1; clone_size: few; j_call: TRBJ1-1; cdr3_length: 17; v_call: TRBV5-1
cdr3_aa: CASSEAILRGAFF; cdr3_nt: TGTGCCAGCAGTGAAGCGATCCTCAGGGGAGCTTTCTTT; d_call: .; clone_size: .; j_call: TRBJ1-1; cdr3_length: 13; v_call: TRBV6-1
cdr3_aa: CSVTGDNYGYTF; cdr3_nt: TGCAGCGTAACAGGGGACAACTATGGCTACACCTTC; d_call: TRBD1; clone_size: .; j_call: TRBJ1-2; cdr3_length: 12; v_call: TRBV29-1
cdr3_aa: CASFLETEAFF; cdr3_nt: TGTGCCAGCTTCTTAGAGACTGAAGCTTTCTTT; d_call: .; clone_size: .; j_call: TRBJ1-1; cdr3_length: 11; v_call: TRBV6-1
cdr3_aa: CASSLTEANYGYTF; cdr3_nt: TGTGCCAGTAGCTTGACAGAAGCTAACTATGGCTACACCTTC; d_call: .; clone_size: .; j_call: TRBJ1-2; cdr3_length: 14; v_call: TRBV19
cdr3_aa: CASSLMGQQETQYF; cdr3_nt: TGTGCCAGTAGCCTTATGGGGCAGCAAGAGACCCAGTACTTC; d_call: .; clone_size: .; j_call: TRBJ2-5; cdr3_length: 14; v_call: TRBV19
cdr3_aa: CATPYSIKDRGSNQPQHF; cdr3_nt: TGTGCCACCCCCTACTCGATTAAAGACAGGGGTAGCAATCAGCCCCAGCATTTT; d_call: TRBD1; clone_size: .; j_call: TRBJ1-5; cdr3_length: 18; v_call: TRBV10-3
cdr3_aa: CASSSDRGRGQPQHF; cdr3_nt: TGTGCCAGTAGTTCGGACAGGGGAAGAGGACAGCCCCAGCATTTT; d_call: TRBD1; clone_size: few; j_call: TRBJ1-5; cdr3_length: 15; v_call: TRBV19
cdr3_aa: CAWSGPNSPLHF; cdr3_nt: TGTGCCTGGAGTGGGCCTAATTCACCCCTCCACTTT; d_call: .; clone_size: .; j_call: TRBJ1-6; cdr3_length: 12; v_call: TRBV30
cdr3_aa: CASSLWSLGTGPTQGAFF; cdr3_nt: TGTGCCAGCAGTTTATGGAGTCTGGGGACAGGACCCACTCAGGGGGCTTTCTTT; d_call: TRBD1; clone_size: .; j_call: TRBJ1-1; cdr3_length: 18; v_call: TRBV28
cdr3_aa: CASSPDRNYGYTF; cdr3_nt: TGTGCCAGCAGCCCCGACAGGAACTATGGCTACACCTTC; d_call: .; clone_size: .; j_call: TRBJ1-2; cdr3_length: 13; v_call: TRBV5-6
cdr3_aa: CASSVQRGTEAFF; cdr3_nt: TGCGCCAGCAGTGTACAGAGAGGGACTGAAGCTTTCTTT; d_call: .; clone_size: .; j_call: TRBJ1-1; cdr3_length: 13; v_call: TRBV10-2